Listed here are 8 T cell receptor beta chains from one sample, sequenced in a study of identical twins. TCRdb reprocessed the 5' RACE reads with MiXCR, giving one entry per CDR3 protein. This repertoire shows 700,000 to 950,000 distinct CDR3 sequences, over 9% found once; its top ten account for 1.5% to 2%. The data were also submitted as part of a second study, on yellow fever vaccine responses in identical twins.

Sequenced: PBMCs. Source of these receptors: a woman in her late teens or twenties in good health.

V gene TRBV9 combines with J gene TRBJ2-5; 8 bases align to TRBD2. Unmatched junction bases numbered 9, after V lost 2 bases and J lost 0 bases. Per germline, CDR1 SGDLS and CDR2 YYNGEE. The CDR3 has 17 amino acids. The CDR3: CASSVASGGWYQETQYF. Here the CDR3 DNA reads TGTGCCAGCAGCGTTGCAAGCGGGGGCTGGTACCAAGAGACCCAGTACTTC.

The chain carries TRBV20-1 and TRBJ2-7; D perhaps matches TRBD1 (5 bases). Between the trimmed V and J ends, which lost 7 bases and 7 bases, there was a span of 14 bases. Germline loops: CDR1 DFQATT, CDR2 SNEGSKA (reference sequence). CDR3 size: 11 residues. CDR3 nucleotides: TGCAGTGGGCAGGGCAATGGGGAGCAGTACGTC. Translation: CSGQGNGEQYV.

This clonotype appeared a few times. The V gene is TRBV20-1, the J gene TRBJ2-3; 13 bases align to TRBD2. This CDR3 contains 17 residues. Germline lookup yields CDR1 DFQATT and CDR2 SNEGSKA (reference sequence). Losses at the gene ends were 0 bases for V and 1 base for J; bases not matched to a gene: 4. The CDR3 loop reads CSARDRLAGGRTDTQYF. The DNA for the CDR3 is TGCAGTGCTAGAGATCGACTAGCGGGAGGCCGCACAGATACGCAGTATTTT.

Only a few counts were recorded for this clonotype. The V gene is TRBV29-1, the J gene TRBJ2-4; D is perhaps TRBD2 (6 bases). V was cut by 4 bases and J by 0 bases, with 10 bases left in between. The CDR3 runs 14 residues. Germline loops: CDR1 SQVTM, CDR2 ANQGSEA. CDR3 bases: TGCAGCGTTGTGGAGGGAATAGCCAAAAACATTCAGTACTTC. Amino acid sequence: CSVVEGIAKNIQYF.

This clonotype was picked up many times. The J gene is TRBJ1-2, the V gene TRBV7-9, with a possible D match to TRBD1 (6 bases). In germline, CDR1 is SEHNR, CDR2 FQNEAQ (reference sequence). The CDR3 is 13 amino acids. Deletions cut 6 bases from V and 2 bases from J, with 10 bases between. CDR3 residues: CASSQGQNYGYTF. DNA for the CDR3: TGTGCCAGCAGTCAAGGACAGAACTATGGCTACACCTTC.

The CDR3 reads CSARDKGVGEQYF. In DNA form, the CDR3 reads TGCAGTGCGAGGGACAAGGGGGTAGGCGAGCAGTACTTC. The chain combines TRBV20-1 with TRBJ2-7, with D perhaps matching TRBD1 (6 bases). The ends were cut back, 6 bases at V and 6 bases at J, with 18 bases in the middle. Germline assignment: CDR1 DFQATT and CDR2 SNEGSKA (reference sequence). This CDR3 comprises 13 residues.

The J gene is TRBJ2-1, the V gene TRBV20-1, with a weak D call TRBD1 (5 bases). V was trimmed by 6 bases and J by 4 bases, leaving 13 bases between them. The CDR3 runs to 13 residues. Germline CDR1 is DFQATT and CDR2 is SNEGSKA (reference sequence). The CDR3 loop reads CSAKGPTYNEQFF. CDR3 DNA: TGCAGTGCAAAGGGGCCGACTTACAATGAGCAGTTCTTC.

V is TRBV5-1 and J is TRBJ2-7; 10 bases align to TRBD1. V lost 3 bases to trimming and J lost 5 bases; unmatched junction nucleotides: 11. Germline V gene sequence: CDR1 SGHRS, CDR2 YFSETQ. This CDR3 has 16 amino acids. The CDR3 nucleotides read TGCGCCAGCAGCTACAAGACGACAGGGGGCTCAGACGAGCAGTACTTC. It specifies CASSYKTTGGSDEQYF.